This T cell receptor (beta chain) was retrieved from a study of beta chain features in type 1 diabetes. Sorted cells reached over 95% purity in every population. Overall study results and limits: The VDJ junctions of type 1 diabetes patients carried fewer insertions and more deletions. Among all four CD4+ subsets, Type 1 diabetes patients had TCRB CDR3s that were moderately but significantly shorter. Shorter templates might be favored by PCR, equally in patients and controls. A cDNA-based sequencing approach could over-represent cells with high TCR expression.

With regard to this clone: The antigen remains unidentified.

TCRB transcripts that were expressed got sequenced, as all of the isolated RNA had been reverse transcribed. Here immunoSEQ multiplex PCR was the method, and the copy in TCRdb shows in-frame clones only, minus some. Of roughly 150,000 clones in the sample, 10% were seen once. The CDR3 covers 14 residues. Per germline, CDR1 SGHKS and CDR2 YYEKEE (reference sequence). Trimming removed 0 bases at V and 2 bases at J, with 5 bases between. The source material was central memory CD4+ T cells from blood. The chain links TRBV5-5 to TRBJ2-2, with D uncertain. This TCR came from a man younger than 40 with type 1 diabetes. The CDR3 spells CASSLAKNTGELFF. The CDR3 nucleotides read TGTGCCAGCAGCTTGGCTAAAAACACCGGGGAGCTGTTTTTT. Together with reference TRBV5-5 and TRBJ2-2, the CDR3 gives the full variable domain: DAGVTQSPTHLIKTRGQQVTLRCSPISGHKSVSWYQQVLGQGPQFIFQYYEKEERGRGNFPDRFSARQFPNYSSELNVNALLLGDSALYLCASSLAKNTGELFFGEGSRLTVL.